The rows below give T cell receptor beta chains drawn from one sample of a study of vaccination and CD4 T cells after COVID-19. TCRdb re-analysed the PCR reads in MiXCR, keeping a single row per CDR3 protein. Of 9,000 to 10,000 distinct CDR3 sequences in the sample, 45% to 60% are singletons; the top ten hold roughly 25%. These receptors' targets are unknown. Sample: CD4+ T cells from blood, cultured in vitro. The receptors stem from a human donor in good health. Both conserved end residues are trimmed from each CDR3.

v_call: TRBV10-3; j_call: TRBJ2-7; cdr3_aa: AISEYYEQY
v_call: TRBV19; j_call: TRBJ1-4; cdr3_aa: ATGTGGGEKLF
v_call: TRBV7-2; j_call: TRBJ2-5; cdr3_aa: ASSLRYQETQY
v_call: TRBV7-2; j_call: TRBJ2-1; cdr3_aa: ASSPGIAGVSSYNEQF
v_call: TRBV30; j_call: TRBJ1-1; cdr3_aa: AWSGALGRLNTEAF
v_call: TRBV12-3/TRBV12-4; j_call: TRBJ1-2; cdr3_aa: ASSSYRGAYGYT
v_call: TRBV20-1; j_call: TRBJ1-1; cdr3_aa: SARDGRAGNTEAF
v_call: TRBV7-2; j_call: TRBJ2-5; cdr3_aa: ASSLDGGDQETQY
v_call: TRBV30; j_call: TRBJ2-5; cdr3_aa: AWRVAGVKETQY
v_call: TRBV25-1; j_call: TRBJ1-5; cdr3_aa: ASSENSWYQPQH
v_call: TRBV5-1; j_call: TRBJ2-5; cdr3_aa: ASSLGRQVTGGQETQY
v_call: TRBV7-9; j_call: TRBJ2-1; cdr3_aa: ASSLDGGASYNEQF
v_call: TRBV6-2/TRBV6-3; j_call: TRBJ1-1; cdr3_aa: ASSAAQGTFLEAF
v_call: TRBV10-1; j_call: TRBJ1-2; cdr3_aa: ASSENGVGYGNT
v_call: TRBV2; j_call: TRBJ2-7; cdr3_aa: ASRSGQWYEQY
v_call: TRBV19; j_call: TRBJ2-6; cdr3_aa: ASTPSRSGANVLT
v_call: TRBV4-1; j_call: TRBJ2-5; cdr3_aa: ASSQLDVETQY
v_call: TRBV7-9; j_call: TRBJ2-7; cdr3_aa: ASSLHPLWTSSSGTYEQY
v_call: TRBV9; j_call: TRBJ1-1; cdr3_aa: ASARPNTEAF
v_call: TRBV5-1; j_call: TRBJ1-2; cdr3_aa: ASSVTGGNYGYT
v_call: TRBV6-5; j_call: TRBJ1-2; cdr3_aa: ASSYYPANYGYT
v_call: TRBV6-2/TRBV6-3; j_call: TRBJ1-2; cdr3_aa: ASSYSMTVYRYGYT
v_call: TRBV27; j_call: TRBJ2-7; cdr3_aa: ASSRQVPYEQY
v_call: TRBV5-1; j_call: TRBJ2-2; cdr3_aa: ASSFQGADTGELF
v_call: TRBV28; j_call: TRBJ2-2; cdr3_aa: ASRTGGNTGELF
v_call: TRBV19; j_call: TRBJ1-6; cdr3_aa: ASSIERGSPLH
v_call: TRBV7-8; j_call: TRBJ1-3; cdr3_aa: ASRRQGLYSGNTIY
v_call: TRBV6-1; j_call: TRBJ1-1; cdr3_aa: ASRVALNTEAF
v_call: TRBV27; j_call: TRBJ1-2; cdr3_aa: ASSTLQGVGGYT